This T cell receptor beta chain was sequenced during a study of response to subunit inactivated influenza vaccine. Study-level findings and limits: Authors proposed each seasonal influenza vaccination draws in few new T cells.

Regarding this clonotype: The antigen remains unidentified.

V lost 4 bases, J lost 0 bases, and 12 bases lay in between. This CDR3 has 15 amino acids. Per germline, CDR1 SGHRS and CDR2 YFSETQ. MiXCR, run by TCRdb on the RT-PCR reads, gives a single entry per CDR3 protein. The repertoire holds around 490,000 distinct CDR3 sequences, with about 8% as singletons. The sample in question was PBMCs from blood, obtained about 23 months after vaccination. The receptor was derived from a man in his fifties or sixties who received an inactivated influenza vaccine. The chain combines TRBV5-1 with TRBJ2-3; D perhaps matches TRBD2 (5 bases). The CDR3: CASSPGGQSTDTQYF. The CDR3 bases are TGCGCCAGCAGCCCAGGCGGGCAGAGCACAGATACGCAGTATTTT.